The present T cell receptor beta chain was sequenced within a study of tumor and adjacent non-tumor tissue in lung cancer. Turning to the study itself: Stage I to III disease affected over nine men and about five women aged 31 to 76.

RNA was extracted from bulk tissue without any cell sorting. A modified ARM-PCR protocol with three rounds of nested PCR amplified TCRbeta. TCRdb independently ran MiXCR on the multiplex PCR reads; one entry per CDR3 protein. The table lists around 140,000 distinct CDR3 sequences, around 67% of them singletons. About this clonotype: One end of the junction varies from germline; a read error may be responsible.

Material for sequencing was lung tumor tissue. The receptor was isolated from a man between 60 and 70 years old with small cell lung cancer.

CDR3 coding DNA: TGTAGCGGGGAGACAGACACAGATACGCAGTATTTT. Its protein product is CSGETDTDTQYF. The genes are TRBV29-1 and TRBJ2-3; 8 nucleotides agree with TRBD2. CDR3 length: 12 amino acids. Germline V gene data show CDR1 as SQVTM and CDR2 as ANQGSEA.